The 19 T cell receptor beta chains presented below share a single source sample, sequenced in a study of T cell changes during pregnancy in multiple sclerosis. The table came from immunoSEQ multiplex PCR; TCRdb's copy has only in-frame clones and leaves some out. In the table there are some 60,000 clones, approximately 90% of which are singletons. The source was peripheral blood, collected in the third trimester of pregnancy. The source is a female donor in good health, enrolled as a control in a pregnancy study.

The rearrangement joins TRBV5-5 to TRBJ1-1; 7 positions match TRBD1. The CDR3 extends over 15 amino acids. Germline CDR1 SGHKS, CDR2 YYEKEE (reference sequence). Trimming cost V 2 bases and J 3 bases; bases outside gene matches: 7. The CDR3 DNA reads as TGTGCCAGCAGCTTCCAGACAGGGTTAGACACTGAAGCTTTCTTT. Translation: CASSFQTGLDTEAFF.

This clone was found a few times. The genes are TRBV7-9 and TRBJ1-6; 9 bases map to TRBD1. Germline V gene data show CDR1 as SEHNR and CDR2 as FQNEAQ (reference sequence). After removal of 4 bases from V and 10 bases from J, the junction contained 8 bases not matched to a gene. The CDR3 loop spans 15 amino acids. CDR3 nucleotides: TGTGCCAGCAGCTCCTCCGGGACAGGGCAATCACCCCTCCACTTT. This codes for CASSSSGTGQSPLHF.

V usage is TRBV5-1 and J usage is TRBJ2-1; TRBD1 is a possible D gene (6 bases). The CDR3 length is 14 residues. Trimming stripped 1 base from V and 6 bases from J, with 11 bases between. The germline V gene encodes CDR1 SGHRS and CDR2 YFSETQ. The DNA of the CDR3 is TGCGCCAGCAGCTTGACAGGGTTGCCCAATGAGCAGTTCTTC. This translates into CASSLTGLPNEQFF.

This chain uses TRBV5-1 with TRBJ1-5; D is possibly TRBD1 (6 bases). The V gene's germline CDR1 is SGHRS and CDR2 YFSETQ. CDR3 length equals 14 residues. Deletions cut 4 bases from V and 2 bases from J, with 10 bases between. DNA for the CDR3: TGCGCCAGCAGCCCGGACAGTGGCAATCAGCCCCAGCATTTT. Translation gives CASSPDSGNQPQHF.

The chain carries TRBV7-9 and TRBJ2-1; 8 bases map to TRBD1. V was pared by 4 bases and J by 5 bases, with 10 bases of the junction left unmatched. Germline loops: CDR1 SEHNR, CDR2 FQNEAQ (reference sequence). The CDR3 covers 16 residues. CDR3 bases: TGTGCCAGCAGCTCGCGGACAGGGACGCTAAACAATGAGCAGTTCTTC. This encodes CASSSRTGTLNNEQFF.

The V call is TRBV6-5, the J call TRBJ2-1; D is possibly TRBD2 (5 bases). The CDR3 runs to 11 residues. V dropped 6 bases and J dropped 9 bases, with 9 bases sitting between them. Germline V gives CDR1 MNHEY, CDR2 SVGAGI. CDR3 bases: TGTGCCAGCAGCCCCGGGGTTGAGCAGTTCTTC. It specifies CASSPGVEQFF.

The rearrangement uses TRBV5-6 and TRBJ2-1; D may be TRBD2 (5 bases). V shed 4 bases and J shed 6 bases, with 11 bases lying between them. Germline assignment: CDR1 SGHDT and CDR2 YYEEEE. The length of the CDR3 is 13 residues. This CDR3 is CASSPGIVNEQFF. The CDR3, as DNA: TGTGCCAGCAGCCCGGGGATCGTCAATGAGCAGTTCTTC.

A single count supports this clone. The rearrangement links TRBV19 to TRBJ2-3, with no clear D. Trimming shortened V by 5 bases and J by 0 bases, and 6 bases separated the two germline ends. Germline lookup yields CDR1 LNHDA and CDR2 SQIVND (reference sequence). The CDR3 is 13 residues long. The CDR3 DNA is TGTGCCAGTAGTGTGACTAGCACAGATACGCAGTATTTT. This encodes CASSVTSTDTQYF.

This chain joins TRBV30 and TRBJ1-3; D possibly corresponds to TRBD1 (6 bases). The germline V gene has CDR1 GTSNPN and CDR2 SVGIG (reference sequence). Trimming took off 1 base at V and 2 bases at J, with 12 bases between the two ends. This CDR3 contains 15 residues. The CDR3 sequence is CAWSAGTYPGNTIYF. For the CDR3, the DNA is TGTGCCTGGAGTGCCGGGACATATCCTGGAAACACCATATATTTT.

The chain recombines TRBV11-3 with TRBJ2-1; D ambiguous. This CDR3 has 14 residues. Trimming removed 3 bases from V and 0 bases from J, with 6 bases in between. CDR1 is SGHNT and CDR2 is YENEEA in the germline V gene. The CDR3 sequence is CASSFMSSYNEQFF. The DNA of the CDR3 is TGTGCCAGCAGCTTCATGAGCTCCTACAATGAGCAGTTCTTC. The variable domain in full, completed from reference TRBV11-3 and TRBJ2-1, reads EAGVVQSPRYKIIEKKQPVAFWCNPISGHNTLYWYLQNLGQGPELLIRYENEEAVDDSQLPKDRFSAERLKGVDSTLKIQPAELGDSAVYLCASSFMSSYNEQFFGPGTRLTVL.

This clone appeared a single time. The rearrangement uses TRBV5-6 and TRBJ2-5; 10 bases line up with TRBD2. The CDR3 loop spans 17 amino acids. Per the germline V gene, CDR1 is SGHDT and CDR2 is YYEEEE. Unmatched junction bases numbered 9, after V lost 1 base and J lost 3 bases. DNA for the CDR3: TGTGCCAGCAGCTTGTGGAGGCTAGCGGGAGAGGAAGAGACCCAGTACTTC. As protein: CASSLWRLAGEEETQYF.

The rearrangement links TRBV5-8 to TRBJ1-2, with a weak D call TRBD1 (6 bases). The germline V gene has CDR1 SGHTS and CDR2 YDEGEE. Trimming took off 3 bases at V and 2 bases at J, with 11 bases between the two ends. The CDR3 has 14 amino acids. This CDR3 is CASSSLGTNYGYTF. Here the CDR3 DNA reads TGTGCCAGCAGCTCCCTCGGGACAAACTATGGCTACACCTTC.

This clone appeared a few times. The CDR3 protein is CASSFATGREGYTF. CDR3 in DNA: TGTGCCAGCAGTTTTGCTACTGGGAGGGAAGGCTACACCTTC. The chain recombines TRBV6-6 with TRBJ1-2; D is undetermined. Germline lookup yields CDR1 MNHNY and CDR2 SVGAGI (reference sequence). The CDR3 consists of 14 residues. V shed 4 bases and J shed 8 bases, with 17 bases lying between them.

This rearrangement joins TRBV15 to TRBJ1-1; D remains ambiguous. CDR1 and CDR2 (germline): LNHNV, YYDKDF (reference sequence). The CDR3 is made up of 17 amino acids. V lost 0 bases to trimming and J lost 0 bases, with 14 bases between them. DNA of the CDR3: TGTGCCACCAGCAGAGAGGTTGACAAGTACATGAACACTGAAGCTTTCTTT. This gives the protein CATSREVDKYMNTEAFF.

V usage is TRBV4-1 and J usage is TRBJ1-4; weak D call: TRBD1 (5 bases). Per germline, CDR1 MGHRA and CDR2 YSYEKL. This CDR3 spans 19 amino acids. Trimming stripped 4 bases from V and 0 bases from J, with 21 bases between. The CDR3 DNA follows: TGCGCCAGCAGCCGCATTGGGGCCCAAATACGGGCAACTAATGAAAAACTGTTTTTT. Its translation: CASSRIGAQIRATNEKLFF.

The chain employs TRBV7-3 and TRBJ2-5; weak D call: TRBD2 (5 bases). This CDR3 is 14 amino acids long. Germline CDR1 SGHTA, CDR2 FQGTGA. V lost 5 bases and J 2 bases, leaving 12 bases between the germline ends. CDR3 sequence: CASSLLPGQETQYF. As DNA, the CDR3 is TGTGCCAGCAGCCTCCTTCCGGGGCAAGAGACCCAGTACTTC.

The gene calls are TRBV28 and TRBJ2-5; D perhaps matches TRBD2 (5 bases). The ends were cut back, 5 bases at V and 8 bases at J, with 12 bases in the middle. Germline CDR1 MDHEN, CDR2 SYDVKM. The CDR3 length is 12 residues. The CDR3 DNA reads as TGTGCCAGCAGTCCCATAGGGAGTACCCAGTACTTC. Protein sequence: CASSPIGSTQYF.

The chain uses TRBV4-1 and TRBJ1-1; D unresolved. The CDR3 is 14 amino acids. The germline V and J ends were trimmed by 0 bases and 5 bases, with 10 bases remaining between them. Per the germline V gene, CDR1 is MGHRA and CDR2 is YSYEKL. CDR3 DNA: TGCGCCAGCAGCCAAGAGGAGGGAGGGACTGAAGCTTTCTTT. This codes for CASSQEEGGTEAFF.

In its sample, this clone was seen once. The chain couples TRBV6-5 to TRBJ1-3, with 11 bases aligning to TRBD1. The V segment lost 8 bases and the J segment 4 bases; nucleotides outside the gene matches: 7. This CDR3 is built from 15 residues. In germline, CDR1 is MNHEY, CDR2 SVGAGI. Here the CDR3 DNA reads TGTGCCAGCGTGAGGACAGGGGGCATCGGAAACACCATATATTTT. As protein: CASVRTGGIGNTIYF.